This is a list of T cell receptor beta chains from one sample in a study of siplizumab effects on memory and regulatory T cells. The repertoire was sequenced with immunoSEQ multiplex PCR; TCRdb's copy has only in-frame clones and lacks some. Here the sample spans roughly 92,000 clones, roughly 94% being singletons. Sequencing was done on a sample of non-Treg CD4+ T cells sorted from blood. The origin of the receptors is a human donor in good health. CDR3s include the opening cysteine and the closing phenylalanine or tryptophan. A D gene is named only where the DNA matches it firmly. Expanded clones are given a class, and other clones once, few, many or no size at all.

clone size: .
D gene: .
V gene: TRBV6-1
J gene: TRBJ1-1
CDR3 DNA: TGTGCCATAAAGAACAGTTTGAACACTGAAGCTTTCTTT
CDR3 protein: CAIKNSLNTEAFF

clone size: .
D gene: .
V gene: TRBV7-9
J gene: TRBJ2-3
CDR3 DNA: TGTGCCAGCAGCTTAGTCGATACGCAGTATTTT
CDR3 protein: CASSLVDTQYF

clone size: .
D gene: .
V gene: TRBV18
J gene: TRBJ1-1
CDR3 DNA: TGTGCCAGCTCTCATGGGCCGATGAACACTGAAGCTTTCTTT
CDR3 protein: CASSHGPMNTEAFF

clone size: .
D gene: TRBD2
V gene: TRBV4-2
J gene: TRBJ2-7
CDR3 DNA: TGTGCCAGCAGCCAAGGGGTAGCCGGGACTAGCGGGTCTGCCTACGAGCAGTACTTC
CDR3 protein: CASSQGVAGTSGSAYEQYF

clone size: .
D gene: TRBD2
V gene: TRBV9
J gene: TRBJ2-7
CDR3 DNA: TGTGCCAGCAGCGTAGGGGGACTAGTAAAGGATAGCGAGCAGTACTTC
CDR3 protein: CASSVGGLVKDSEQYF

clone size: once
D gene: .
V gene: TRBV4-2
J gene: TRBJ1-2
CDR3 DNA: TGTGCCAGCAGCATTGACGTGGGGTCGAACTATGGCTACACCTTC
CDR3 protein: CASSIDVGSNYGYTF

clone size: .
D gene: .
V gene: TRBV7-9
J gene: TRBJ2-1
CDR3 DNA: TGTGCCAGCAGCCACCTACGGGCAGCCTACAATGAGCAGTTCTTC
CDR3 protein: CASSHLRAAYNEQFF

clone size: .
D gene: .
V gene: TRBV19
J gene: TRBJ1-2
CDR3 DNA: TGTGCCAGTTCTTGGACCCATGCAGCTAACTATGGCTACACCTTC
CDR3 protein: CASSWTHAANYGYTF

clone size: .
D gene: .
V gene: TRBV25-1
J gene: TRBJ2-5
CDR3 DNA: TGTGCCAGCAGTGATTTGGGTTGGTACCAAGAGACCCAGTACTTC
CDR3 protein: CASSDLGWYQETQYF

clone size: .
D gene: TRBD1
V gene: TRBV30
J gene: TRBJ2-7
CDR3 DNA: TGTGCCTGGAGCCCCGACAGGGATGGATACGAGCAGTACTTC
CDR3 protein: CAWSPDRDGYEQYF

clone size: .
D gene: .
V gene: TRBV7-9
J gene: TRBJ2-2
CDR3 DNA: TGTGCCAGCAGCCTTATACGTTCCACCGGGGAGCTGTTTTTT
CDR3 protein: CASSLIRSTGELFF

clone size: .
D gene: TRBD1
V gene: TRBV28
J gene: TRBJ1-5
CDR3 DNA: TGTGCCAGCAGCCCCTTCGGACAGGGCTCGGGTCAGCCCCAGCATTTT
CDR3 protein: CASSPFGQGSGQPQHF

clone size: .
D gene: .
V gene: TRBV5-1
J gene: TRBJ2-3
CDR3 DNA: TGCGCCAGCAGCTTACCCAGGGAGCCCCCAGATACGCAGTATTTT
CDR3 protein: CASSLPREPPDTQYF

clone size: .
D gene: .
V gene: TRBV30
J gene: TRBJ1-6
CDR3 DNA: TGTGCCTTTGACCCAAGCTCCTATAATTCACCCCTCCACTTT
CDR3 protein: CAFDPSSYNSPLHF

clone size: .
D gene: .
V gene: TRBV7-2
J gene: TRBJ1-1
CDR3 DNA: TGTGCCAGCAGCCCAAGACGTGGTGGTCCTGAAGCTTTCTTT
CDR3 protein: CASSPRRGGPEAFF

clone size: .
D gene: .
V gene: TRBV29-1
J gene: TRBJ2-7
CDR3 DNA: TGCAGCGTCGGGGGAGGCCGATCAACCTACGAGCAGTACTTC
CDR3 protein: CSVGGGRSTYEQYF

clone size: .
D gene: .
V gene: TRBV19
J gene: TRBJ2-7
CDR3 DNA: TGTGCCAGTAGTGTTATAACCGGGACCCCAGCCGAGCAGTACTTC
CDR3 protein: CASSVITGTPAEQYF

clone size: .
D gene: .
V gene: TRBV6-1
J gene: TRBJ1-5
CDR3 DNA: TGTGCCAGCAGCTTGGCCGGGCGAGGTCAGCCCCAGCATTTT
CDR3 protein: CASSLAGRGQPQHF

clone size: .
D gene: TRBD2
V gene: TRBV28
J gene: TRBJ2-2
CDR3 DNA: TGTGCCAGCAGTCTACTAGCGGGAGTTTTCGGGGAGCTGTTTTTT
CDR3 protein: CASSLLAGVFGELFF

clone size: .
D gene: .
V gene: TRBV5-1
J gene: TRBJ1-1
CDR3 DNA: TGCGCCAGCAGCTTGCGGGGCACGGACACTGAAGCTTTCTTT
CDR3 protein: CASSLRGTDTEAFF

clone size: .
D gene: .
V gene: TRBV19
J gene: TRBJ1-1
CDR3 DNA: TGTGCCAGTAGTATGCGGGGCGGAGACACTGAAGCTTTCTTT
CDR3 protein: CASSMRGGDTEAFF

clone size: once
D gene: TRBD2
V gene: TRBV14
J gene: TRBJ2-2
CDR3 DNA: TGTGCCAGCAGCCAAGATGATAGCGGGAGAAACACCGGGGAGCTGTTTTTT
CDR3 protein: CASSQDDSGRNTGELFF

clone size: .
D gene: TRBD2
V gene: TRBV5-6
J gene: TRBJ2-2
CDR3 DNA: TGTGCCAGCAGCTTAGGACTAGCTAACACCGGGGAGCTGTTTTTT
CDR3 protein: CASSLGLANTGELFF

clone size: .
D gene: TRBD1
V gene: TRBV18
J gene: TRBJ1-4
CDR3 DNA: TGTGCCAGCTCACCCGGGACAGATGAAAAACTGTTTTTT
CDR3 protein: CASSPGTDEKLFF

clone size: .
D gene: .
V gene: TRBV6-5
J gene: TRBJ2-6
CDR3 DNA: TGTGCCAGCAGTTACCGAAGGACGATTAGGAACGTCCTGACTTTC
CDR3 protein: CASSYRRTIRNVLTF

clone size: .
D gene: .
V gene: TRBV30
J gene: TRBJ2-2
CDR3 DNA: TGTGCCTGGAGGGCCGGGGAGCTGTTTTTT
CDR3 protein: CAWRAGELFF

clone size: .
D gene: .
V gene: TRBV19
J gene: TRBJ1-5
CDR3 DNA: TGTGCCAGTAGTATCGGTAATAGCAATCAGCCCCAGCATTTT
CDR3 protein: CASSIGNSNQPQHF

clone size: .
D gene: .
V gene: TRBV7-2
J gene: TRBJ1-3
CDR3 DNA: TGTGCCAGCGCGGTGGGCAATTGGTCCCCGGGAAACACCATATATTTT
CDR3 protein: CASAVGNWSPGNTIYF

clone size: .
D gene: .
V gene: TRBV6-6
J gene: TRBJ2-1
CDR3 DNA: TGTGCCAGCAGTTACTCTACGGGGTTTGAGCAGTTCTTC
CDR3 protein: CASSYSTGFEQFF

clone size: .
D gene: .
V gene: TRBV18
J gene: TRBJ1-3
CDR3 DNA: TGTGCCAGCTCACCTAAGAGCGCGGGAAACACCATATATTTT
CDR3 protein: CASSPKSAGNTIYF

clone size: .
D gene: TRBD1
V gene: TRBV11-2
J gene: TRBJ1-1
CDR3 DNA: TGTGCCAGCAGCTTAGTACGGACAGGGGAAGCTTTCTTT
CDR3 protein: CASSLVRTGEAFF

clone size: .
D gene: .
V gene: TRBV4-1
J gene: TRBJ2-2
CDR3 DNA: TGCGCCAGCAGCCATGCCAGGGGCACCGGGGAGCTGTTTTTT
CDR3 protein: CASSHARGTGELFF

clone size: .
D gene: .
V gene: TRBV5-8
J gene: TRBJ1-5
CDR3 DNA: TGTGCCAGCCGGGGGGCTGTTAGCAATCAGCCCCAGCATTTT
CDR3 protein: CASRGAVSNQPQHF

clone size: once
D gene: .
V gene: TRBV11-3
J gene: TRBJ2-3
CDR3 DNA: TGTGCCAGCAGCTTAAACAACTTGCCTTCGGGTACGCAGTATTTT
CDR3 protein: CASSLNNLPSGTQYF

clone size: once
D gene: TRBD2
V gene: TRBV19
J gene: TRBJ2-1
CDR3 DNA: TGTGCCAGTACGTCAGCGGGGCACTACAATGAGCAGTTCTTC
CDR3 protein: CASTSAGHYNEQFF

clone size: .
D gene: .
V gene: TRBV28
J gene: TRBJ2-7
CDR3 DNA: TGTGCCAGCAGGGTAGTGGGTAGAGGGCAGTACTTC
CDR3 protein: CASRVVGRGQYF

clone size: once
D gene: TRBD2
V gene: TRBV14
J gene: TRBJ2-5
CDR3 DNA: TGTGCCAGCAGCCAAGAGACTAGCGGGATAGGGAGAGAGACCCAGTACTTC
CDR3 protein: CASSQETSGIGRETQYF

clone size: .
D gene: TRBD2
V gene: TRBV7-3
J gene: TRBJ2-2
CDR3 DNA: TGTGCCAGCAGCATAGCGGGAGGCGGCACCGGGGAGCTGTTTTTT
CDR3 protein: CASSIAGGGTGELFF

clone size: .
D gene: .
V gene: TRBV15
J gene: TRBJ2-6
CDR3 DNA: TGTGCCACCAGCGGTCCCAAGGCGGGGGCCAACGTCCTGACTTTC
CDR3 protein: CATSGPKAGANVLTF

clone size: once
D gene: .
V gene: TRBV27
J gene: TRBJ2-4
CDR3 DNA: TGTGCCAGCAGTTTTCTTCCATCTTCAAGAGACAAAAACATTCAGTACTTC
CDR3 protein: CASSFLPSSRDKNIQYF